This T cell receptor (beta chain) was identified in a study of OX40 agonist ivuxolimab in advanced cancers. General study findings and limits: Among the nonresponders, some also had low normalized T-cell clonal expansion.

Some clones are missing from TCRdb's copy, which holds only in-frame ones; the method was immunoSEQ multiplex PCR. The repertoire includes about 47,000 clones, 80% to 85% of them detected once, and roughly 25% sits in the top ten. The germline V gene has CDR1 SGHVS and CDR2 FNYEAQ. This CDR3 region has 14 residues. The junction had 0 bases not matched to a gene; V was cut back by 3 bases and J by 3 bases. Concerning this clone itself: The target antigen is unknown.

The sequences come from CD4+ or CD8+ T cells sorted from blood, collected in a trial of the OX40 agonist ivuxolimab. This TCR derives from an adult with an advanced solid tumor such as melanoma, head and neck, liver or kidney cancer. The gene calls are TRBV7-6 and TRBJ2-1; 9 bases are a match to TRBD1. The CDR3 sequence is CASSLGQGYNEQFF. In DNA form, the CDR3 reads TGTGCCAGCAGCTTGGGACAGGGCTACAATGAGCAGTTCTTC.